The 4 T cell receptor delta chains in this list originate from one sample, sequenced in a study of Vδ1+ human thymocytes (dated by TCRdb to the late 2010s). Sequencing took place on an Illumina MiSeq. RNA was extracted with the RNeasy mini kit and reverse transcribed using Superscript III. CDR3 amplicons were generated by multiplex PCR with pooled V-gene forward primers and a constant-region reverse primer carrying Illumina adaptor overhangs. With CATT, TCRdb called clones again from the public reads; duplicate DNA rows were later joined. This sample lists about 27,000 delta-chain clones; less than 30% were detected once. 1.6% of the sample goes to the ten largest clones. The investigation overall reported the following: In contrast to oligoclonal peripheral blood repertoires, thymic TRG and TRD repertoires appeared to be highly polyclonal with Gaussian CDR3 length distributions.

No antigen has been identified for these receptors. The sequenced sample was Vdelta1+ gamma-delta thymocytes from the thymus. Reading the label with the study, this specimen's cell subset or site is: FACS-sorted CD3+ TCRalphabeta- TCRVdelta1+ TCRVdelta2- thymocytes. The receptor set was obtained from a boy under two years old who had congenital heart surgery.

The rearrangement links TRDV1 to TRDJ1; D perhaps matches TRDD3 (7 bases). V lost 1 base and J 0 bases, leaving 27 bases between the germline ends. This CDR3 is 21 amino acids long. Germline CDR1 is TSWWSYY and CDR2 is QGS. The CDR3 loop reads CALGEPGLPRTGDQYTDKLIF. Here the CDR3 DNA reads TGTGCTCTTGGGGAACCCGGCCTTCCCCGTACTGGGGATCAGTACACCGATAAACTCATCTTT.

Details on this clone: Other DNA sequences from this sample encode an identical CDR3 as well. The chain has TRDV1 and TRDJ1; 12 bases are a match to TRDD3. The CDR3 runs to 22 residues. Unmatched junction bases numbered 21, after V lost 4 bases and J lost 0 bases. CDR1 is TSWWSYY and CDR2 is QGS in the germline V gene. CDR3 protein: CALGGELPSPTGGYPYTDKLIF. As DNA, the CDR3 is TGTGCTCTTGGGGGTGAATTACCCTCTCCTACTGGGGGATACCCATACACCGATAAACTCATCTTT.

The V gene is TRDV1, the J gene TRDJ1, with D possibly TRDD3 on 6 matching bases. CDR1 and CDR2 from the germline V gene are TSWWSYY and QGS. V lost 0 bases and J 3 bases, leaving 17 bases between the germline ends. This CDR3 contains 17 residues. CDR3 residues: CALGELGWGENSDKLIF. The CDR3 DNA reads TGTGCTCTTGGGGAACTGGGATGGGGGGAGAACTCCGATAAACTCATCTTT.

For this clone: Compared with germline, one end of the junction differs, possibly owing to a read error. V is TRDV1 and J is TRDJ1; no definite D call. CDR3 length: 19 amino acids. Germline-derived CDR1 and CDR2 are TSWWSYY and QGS. The CDR3 DNA follows: TGTGCTCTTGGGGAACTGGCCCCCTCACGCCACTGCGACACCGATAAATTCATCTTT. Residues: CALGELAPSRHCDTDKFIF.